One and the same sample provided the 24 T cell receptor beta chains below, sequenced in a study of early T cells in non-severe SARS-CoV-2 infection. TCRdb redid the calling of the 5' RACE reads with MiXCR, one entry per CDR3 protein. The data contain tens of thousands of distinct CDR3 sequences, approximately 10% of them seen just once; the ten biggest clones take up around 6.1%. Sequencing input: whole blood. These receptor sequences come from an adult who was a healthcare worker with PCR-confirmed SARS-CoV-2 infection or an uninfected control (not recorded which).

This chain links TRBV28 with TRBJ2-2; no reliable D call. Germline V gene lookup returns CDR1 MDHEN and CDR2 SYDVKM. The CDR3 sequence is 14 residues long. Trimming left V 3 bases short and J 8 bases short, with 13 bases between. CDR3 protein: CASSLVLTGGELFF. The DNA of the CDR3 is TGTGCCAGCAGTTTGGTCTTAACCGGAGGGGAGCTGTTTTTT.

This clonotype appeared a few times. The CDR3 nucleotides are TGTGCCAGCAGTGATAGCGGGAGAAGGGCAGATACGCAGTATTTT. Protein product: CASSDSGRRADTQYF. This chain connects TRBV6-1 to TRBJ2-3, with 9 bases identical to TRBD2. The CDR3 runs 15 residues. CDR1 and CDR2 (germline): MNHNS, SASEGT. With 3 bases clipped from V and 4 bases from J, the junction kept 5 bases outside the gene matches.

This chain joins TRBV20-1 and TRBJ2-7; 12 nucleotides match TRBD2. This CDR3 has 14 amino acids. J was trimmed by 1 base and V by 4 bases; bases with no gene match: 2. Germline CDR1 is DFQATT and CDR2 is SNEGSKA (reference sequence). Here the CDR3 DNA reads TGCAGTGCTACTACTAGCGGGAGGTCCTACGAGCAGTACTTC. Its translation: CSATTSGRSYEQYF.

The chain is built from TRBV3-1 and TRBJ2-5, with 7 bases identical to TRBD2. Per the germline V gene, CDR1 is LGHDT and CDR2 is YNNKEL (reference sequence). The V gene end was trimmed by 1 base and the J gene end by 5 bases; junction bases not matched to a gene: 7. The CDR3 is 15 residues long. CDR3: CASSQAGGEFETQYF. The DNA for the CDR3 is TGTGCCAGCAGCCAAGCTGGGGGGGAGTTCGAGACCCAGTACTTC.

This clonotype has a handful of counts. CDR3 amino acids: CASSWGLENTIYF. The DNA for the CDR3 is TGTGCCAGCAGCTGGGGTTTAGAAAACACCATATATTTT. The rearrangement links TRBV12-3 or TRBV12-4 to TRBJ1-3; D call uncertain. The CDR3 length is 13 residues. The V gene lost 6 bases and the J gene lost 6 bases, with 12 bases spanning the gap.

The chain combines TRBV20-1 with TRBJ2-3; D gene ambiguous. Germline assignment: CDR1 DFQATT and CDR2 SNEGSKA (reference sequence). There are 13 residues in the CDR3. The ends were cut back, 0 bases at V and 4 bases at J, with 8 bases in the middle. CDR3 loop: CSARDFRSDTQYF. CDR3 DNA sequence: TGCAGTGCTAGAGACTTCCGGTCAGATACGCAGTATTTT.

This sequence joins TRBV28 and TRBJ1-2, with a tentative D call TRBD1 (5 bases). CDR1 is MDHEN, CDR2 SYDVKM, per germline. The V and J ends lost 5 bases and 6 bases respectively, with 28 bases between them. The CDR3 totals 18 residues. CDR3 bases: TGTGCCAGCAGTCCCGACACGGGACGGATGCGTCGGATAGATGGCTACACCTTC. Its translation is CASSPDTGRMRRIDGYTF.

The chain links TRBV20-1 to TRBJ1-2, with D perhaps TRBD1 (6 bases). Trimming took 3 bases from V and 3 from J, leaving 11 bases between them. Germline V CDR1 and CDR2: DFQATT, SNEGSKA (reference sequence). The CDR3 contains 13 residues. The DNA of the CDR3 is TGCAGTGCTAGTACAGGGAATCACTATGGCTACACCTTC. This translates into CSASTGNHYGYTF.

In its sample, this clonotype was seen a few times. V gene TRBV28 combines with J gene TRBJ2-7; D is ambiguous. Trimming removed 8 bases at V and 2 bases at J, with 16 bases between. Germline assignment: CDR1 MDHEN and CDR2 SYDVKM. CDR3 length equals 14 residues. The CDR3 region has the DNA TGTGCCAGCTCAGCAGTTTATAACCCCTACGAGCAGTACTTC. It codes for CASSAVYNPYEQYF.

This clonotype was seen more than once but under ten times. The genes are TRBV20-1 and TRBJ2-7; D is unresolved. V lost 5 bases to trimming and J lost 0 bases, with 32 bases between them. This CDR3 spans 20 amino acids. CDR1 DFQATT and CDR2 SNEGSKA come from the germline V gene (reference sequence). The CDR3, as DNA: TGCAGTGCTTTACGGCCCTCAGGTAGCTCAAAAAGAAGCGTCTCCTACGAGCAGTACTTC. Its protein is CSALRPSGSSKRSVSYEQYF.

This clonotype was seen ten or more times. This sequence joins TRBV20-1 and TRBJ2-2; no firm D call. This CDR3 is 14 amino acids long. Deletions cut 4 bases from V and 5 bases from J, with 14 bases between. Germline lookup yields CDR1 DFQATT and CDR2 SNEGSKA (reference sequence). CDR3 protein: CSATKRGWTGELFF. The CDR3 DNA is TGCAGTGCTACGAAGAGAGGTTGGACCGGGGAGCTGTTTTTT.

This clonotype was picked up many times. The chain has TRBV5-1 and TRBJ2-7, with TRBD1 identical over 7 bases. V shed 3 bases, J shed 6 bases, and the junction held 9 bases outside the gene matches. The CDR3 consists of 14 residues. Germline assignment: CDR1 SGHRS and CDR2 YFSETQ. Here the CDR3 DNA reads TGCGCCAGCAGCTCGGGGACCGACAGGGTCGAGCAGTACTTC. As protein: CASSSGTDRVEQYF. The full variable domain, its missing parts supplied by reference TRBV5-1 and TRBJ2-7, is KAGVTQTPRYLIKTRGQQVTLSCSPISGHRSVSWYQQTPGQGLQFLFEYFSETQRNKGNFPGRFSGRQFSNSRSEMNVSTLELGDSALYLCASSSGTDRVEQYFGPGTRLTVT.

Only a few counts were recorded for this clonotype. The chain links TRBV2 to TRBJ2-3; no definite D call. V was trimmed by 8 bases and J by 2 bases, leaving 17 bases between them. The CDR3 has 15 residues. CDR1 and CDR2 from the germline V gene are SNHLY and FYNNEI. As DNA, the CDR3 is TGTGCCAGCGGATTGACTGAAACAGACACAGATACGCAGTATTTT. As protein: CASGLTETDTDTQYF.

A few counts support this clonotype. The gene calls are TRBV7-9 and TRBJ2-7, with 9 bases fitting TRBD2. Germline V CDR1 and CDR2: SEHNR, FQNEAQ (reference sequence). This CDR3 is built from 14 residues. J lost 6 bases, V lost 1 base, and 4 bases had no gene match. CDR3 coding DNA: TGTGCCAGCAGCTTAGAGGGACTAGCATCCGAGCAGTACTTC. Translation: CASSLEGLASEQYF.

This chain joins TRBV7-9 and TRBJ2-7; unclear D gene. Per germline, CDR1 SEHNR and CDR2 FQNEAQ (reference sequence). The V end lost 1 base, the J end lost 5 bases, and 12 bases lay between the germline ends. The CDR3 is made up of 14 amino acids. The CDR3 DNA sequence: TGTGCCAGCAGCTTAGAGGAAGGGAATCACGAGCAGTACTTC. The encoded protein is CASSLEEGNHEQYF. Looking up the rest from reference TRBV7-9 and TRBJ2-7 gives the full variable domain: DTGVSQNPRHKITKRGQNVTFRCDPISEHNRLYWYRQTLGQGPEFLTYFQNEAQLEKSRLLSDRFSAERPKGSFSTLEIQRTEQGDSAMYLCASSLEEGNHEQYFGPGTRLTVT.

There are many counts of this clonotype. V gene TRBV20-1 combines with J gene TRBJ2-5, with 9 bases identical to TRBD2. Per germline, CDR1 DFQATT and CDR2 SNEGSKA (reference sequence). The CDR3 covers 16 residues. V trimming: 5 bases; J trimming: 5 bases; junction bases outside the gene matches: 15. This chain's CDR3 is CSAATGTSRIRETQYF. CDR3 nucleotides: TGCAGTGCTGCTACCGGGACTAGCCGAATCAGGGAGACCCAGTACTTC.

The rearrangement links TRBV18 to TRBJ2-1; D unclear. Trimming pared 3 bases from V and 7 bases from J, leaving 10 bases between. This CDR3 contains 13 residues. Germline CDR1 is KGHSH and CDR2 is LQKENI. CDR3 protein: CASSPPDGNEQFF. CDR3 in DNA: TGTGCCAGCTCACCCCCGGACGGGAATGAGCAGTTCTTC.

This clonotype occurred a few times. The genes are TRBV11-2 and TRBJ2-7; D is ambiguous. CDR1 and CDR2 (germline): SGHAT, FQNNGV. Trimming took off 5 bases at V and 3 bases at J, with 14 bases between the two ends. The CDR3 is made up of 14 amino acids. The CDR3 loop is CASSHPRSIYEQYF. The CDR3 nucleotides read TGTGCCAGCAGCCATCCGAGATCCATCTACGAGCAGTACTTC.

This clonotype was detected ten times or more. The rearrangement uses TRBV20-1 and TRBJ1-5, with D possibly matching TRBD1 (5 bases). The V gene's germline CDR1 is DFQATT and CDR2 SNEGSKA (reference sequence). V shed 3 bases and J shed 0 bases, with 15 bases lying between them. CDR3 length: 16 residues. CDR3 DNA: TGCAGTGCTAGTTACGAGGGGAGATATAGCAATCAGCCCCAGCATTTT. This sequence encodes CSASYEGRYSNQPQHF.

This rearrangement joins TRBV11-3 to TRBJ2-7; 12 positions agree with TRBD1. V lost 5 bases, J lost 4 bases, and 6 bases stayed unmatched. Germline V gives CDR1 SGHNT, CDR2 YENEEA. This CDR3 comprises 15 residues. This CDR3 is CASSPGQGATYEQYF. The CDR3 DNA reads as TGTGCCAGCAGCCCGGGACAGGGGGCAACATACGAGCAGTACTTC.

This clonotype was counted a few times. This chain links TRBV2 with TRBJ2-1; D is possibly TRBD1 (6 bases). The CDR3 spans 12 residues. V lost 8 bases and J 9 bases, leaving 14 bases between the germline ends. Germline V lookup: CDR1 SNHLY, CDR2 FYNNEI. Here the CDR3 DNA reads TGTGCCAGCGGGGGCGCCAACCCTGAGCAGTTCTTC. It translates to CASGGANPEQFF.

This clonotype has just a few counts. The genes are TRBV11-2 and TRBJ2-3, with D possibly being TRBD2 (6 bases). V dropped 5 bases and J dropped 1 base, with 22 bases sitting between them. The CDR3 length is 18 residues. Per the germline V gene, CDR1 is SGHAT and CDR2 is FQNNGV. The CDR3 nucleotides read TGTGCCAGCAGCCTTAGAGGTCTTGCTAGCGCGCGCACAGATACGCAGTATTTT. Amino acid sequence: CASSLRGLASARTDTQYF.

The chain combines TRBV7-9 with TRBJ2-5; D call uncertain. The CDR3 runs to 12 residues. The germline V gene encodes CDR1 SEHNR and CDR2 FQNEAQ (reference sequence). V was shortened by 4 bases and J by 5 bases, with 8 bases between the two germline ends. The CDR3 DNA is TGTGCCAGCAGCTCCATCTCGGAGACCCAGTACTTC. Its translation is CASSSISETQYF.

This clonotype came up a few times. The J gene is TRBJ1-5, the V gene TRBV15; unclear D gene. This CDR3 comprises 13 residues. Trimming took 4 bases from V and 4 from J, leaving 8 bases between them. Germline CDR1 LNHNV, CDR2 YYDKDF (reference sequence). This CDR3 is CATSKSLNQPQHF. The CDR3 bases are TGTGCCACCAGCAAATCCCTTAATCAGCCCCAGCATTTT. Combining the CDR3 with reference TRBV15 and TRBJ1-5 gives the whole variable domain DAMVIQNPRYQVTQFGKPVTLSCSQTLNHNVMYWYQQKSSQAPKLLFHYYDKDFNNEADTPDNFQSRRPNTSFCFLDIRSPGLGDTAMYLCATSKSLNQPQHFGDGTRLSIL.